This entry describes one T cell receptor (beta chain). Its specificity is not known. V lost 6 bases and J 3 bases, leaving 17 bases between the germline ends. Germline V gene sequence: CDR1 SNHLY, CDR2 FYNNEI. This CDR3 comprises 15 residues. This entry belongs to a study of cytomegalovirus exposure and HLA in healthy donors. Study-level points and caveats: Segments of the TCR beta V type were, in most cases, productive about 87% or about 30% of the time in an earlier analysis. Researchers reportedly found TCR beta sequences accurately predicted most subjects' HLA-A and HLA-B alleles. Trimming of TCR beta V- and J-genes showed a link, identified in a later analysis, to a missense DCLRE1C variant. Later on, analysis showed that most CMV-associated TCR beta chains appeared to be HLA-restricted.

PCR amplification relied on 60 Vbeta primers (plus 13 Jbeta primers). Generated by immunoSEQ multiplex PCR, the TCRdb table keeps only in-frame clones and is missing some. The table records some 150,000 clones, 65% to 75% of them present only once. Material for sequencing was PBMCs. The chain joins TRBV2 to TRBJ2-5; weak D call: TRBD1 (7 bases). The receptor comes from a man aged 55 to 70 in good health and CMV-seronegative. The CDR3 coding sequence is TGTGCCAGCAGGGACTCGGGCGGGACAGAAGAGACCCAGTACTTC. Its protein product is CASRDSGGTEETQYF.